This TCR beta chain is from a study of spatial heterogeneity in lung cancer. The study, taken as a whole, reports: For expanded intratumoral alpha and beta TCRs, counts tracked tumor mutation counts.

TCRdb re-analysed the 5' RACE reads in MiXCR, keeping a single row per CDR3 protein. This sample carries approximately 8,800 distinct CDR3 sequences, 5% to 6% of them seen once, and the ten largest clones take around 24%. Documented time point: sample taken at primary tumor resection. This clonotype was seen ten or more times. As yet, its antigen is unknown. The CDR3 is 13 amino acids. J lost 5 bases, V lost 5 bases, and 3 bases had no gene match. Germline V gene lookup returns CDR1 SGHKS and CDR2 YYEKEE (reference sequence). The sample here was lung tumor tissue, taken at surgery. This sequence joins TRBV5-5 and TRBJ2-2; 7 bases fit TRBD1. The origin of this receptor is a male donor with early-stage non-small cell lung cancer. The CDR3 here is CASRDRDTGELFF. The CDR3, as DNA: TGTGCCAGCAGAGACAGGGATACCGGGGAGCTGTTTTTT.